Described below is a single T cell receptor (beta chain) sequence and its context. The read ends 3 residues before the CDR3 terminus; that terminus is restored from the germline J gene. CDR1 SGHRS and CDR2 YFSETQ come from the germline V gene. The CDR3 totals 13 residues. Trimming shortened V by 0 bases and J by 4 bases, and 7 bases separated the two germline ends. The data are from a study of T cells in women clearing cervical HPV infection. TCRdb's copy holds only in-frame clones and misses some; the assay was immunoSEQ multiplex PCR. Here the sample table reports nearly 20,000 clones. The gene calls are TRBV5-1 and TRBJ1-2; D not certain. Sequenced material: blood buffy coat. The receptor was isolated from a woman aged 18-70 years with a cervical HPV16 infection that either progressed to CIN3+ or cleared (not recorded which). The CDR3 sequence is CASSLGRLYGYTF. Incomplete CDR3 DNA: TGCGCCAGCAGCTTGGGCAGGCTCTATGGC.